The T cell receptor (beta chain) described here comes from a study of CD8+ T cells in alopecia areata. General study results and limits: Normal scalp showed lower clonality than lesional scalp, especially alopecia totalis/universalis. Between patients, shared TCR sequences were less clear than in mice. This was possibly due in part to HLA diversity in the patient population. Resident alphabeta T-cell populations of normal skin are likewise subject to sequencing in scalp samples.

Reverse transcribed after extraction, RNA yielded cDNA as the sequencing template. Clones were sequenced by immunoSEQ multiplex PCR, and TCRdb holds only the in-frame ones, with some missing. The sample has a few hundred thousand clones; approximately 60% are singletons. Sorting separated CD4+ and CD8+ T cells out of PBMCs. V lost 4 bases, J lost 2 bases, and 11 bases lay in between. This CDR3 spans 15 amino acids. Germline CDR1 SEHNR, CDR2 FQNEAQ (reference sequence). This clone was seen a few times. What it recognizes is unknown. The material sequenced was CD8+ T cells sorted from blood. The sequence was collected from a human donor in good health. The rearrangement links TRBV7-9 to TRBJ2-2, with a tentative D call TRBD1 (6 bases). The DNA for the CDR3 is TGTGCCAGCAGCTCCTGGACAGAAAACACCGGGGAGCTGTTTTTT. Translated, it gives CASSSWTENTGELFF.